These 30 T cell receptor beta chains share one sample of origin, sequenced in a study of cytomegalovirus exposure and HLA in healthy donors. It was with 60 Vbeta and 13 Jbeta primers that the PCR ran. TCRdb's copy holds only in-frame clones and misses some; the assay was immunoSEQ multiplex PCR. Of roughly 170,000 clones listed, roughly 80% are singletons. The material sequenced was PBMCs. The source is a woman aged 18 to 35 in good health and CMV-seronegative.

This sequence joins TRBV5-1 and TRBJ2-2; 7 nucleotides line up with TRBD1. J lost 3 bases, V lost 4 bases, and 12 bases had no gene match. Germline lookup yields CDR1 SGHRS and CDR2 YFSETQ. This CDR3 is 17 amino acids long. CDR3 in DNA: TGCGCCAGCAGCGTAGCACCCCCGGACAGGTACACCGGGGAGCTGTTTTTT. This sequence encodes CASSVAPPDRYTGELFF.

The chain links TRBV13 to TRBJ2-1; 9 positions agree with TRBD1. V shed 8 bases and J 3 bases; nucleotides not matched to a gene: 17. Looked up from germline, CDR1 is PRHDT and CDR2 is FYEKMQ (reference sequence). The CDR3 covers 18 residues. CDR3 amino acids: CASETDRGPVLSYNEQFF. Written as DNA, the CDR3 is TGTGCCAGCGAAACGGACAGGGGTCCTGTCCTCAGCTACAATGAGCAGTTCTTC. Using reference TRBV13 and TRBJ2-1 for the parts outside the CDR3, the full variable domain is AAGVIQSPRHLIKEKRETATLKCYPIPRHDTVYWYQQGPGQDPQFLISFYEKMQSDKGSIPDRFSAQQFSDYHSELNMSSLELGDSALYFCASETDRGPVLSYNEQFFGPGTRLTVL.

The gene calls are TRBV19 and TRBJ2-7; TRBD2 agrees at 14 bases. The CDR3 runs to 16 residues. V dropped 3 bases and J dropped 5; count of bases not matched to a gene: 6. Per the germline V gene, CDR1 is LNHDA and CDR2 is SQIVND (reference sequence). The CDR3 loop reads CASSITRTSGRNEQYF. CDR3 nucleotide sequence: TGTGCCAGTAGTATTACCCGGACTAGCGGGAGGAACGAGCAGTACTTC. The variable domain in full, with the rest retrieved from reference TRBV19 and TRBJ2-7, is DGGITQSPKYLFRKEGQNVTLSCEQNLNHDAMYWYRQDPGQGLRLIYYSQIVNDFQKGDIAEGYSVSREKKESFPLTVTSAQKNPTAFYLCASSITRTSGRNEQYFGPGTRLTVT.

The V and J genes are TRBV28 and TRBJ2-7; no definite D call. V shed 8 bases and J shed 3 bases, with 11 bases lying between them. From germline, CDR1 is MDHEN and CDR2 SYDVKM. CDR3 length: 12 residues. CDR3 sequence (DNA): TGTGCCAGCCACGCCAAGAGCTACGAGCAGTACTTC. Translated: CASHAKSYEQYF.

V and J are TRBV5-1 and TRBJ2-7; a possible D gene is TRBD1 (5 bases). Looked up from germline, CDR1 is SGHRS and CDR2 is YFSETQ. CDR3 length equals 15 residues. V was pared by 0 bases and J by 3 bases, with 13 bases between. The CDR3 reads CASSLGGVGIYEQYF. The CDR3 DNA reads TGCGCCAGCAGCTTGGGGGGCGTGGGGATCTACGAGCAGTACTTC.

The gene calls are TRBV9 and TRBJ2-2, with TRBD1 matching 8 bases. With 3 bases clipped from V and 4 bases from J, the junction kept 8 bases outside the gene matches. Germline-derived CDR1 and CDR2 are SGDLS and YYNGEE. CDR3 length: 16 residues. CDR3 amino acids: CASSAQGVRITGELFF. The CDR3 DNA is TGTGCCAGCAGCGCACAGGGGGTCCGGATCACCGGGGAGCTGTTTTTT.

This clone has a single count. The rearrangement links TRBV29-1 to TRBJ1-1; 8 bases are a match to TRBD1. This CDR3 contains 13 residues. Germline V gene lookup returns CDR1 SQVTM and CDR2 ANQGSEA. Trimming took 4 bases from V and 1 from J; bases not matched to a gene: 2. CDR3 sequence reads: CSVAGQGNTEAFF. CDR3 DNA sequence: TGCAGCGTTGCCGGACAGGGGAACACTGAAGCTTTCTTT.

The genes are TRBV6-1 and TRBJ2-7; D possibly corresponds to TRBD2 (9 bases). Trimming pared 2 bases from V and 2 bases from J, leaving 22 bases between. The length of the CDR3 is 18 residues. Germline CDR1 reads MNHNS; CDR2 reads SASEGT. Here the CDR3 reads CASSEFGQGGRATYEQYF. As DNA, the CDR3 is TGTGCCAGCAGTGAATTTGGACAGGGCGGGAGGGCCACCTACGAGCAGTACTTC.

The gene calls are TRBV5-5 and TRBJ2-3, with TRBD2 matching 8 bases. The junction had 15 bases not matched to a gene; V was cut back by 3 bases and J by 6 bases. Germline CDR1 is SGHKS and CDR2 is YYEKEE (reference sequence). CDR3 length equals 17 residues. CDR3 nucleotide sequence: TGTGCCAGCAGCTACCCCATAGCGGGAAGATCAGGGGATACGCAGTATTTT. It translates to CASSYPIAGRSGDTQYF.

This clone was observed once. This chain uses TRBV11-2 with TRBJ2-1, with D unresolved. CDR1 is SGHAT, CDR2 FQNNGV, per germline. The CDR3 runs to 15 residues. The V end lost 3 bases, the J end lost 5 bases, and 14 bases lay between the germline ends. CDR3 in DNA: TGTGCCAGCAGCTTCGGGTTCGCTCGGGACAATGAGCAGTTCTTC. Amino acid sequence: CASSFGFARDNEQFF.

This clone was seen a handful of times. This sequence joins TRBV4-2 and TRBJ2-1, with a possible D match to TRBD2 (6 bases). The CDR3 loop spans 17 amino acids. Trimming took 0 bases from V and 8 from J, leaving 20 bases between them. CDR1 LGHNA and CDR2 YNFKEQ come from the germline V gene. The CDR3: CASSQDLRRDVTDEQFF. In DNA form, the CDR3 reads TGTGCCAGCAGCCAAGACCTTAGGCGGGACGTGACCGATGAGCAGTTCTTC.

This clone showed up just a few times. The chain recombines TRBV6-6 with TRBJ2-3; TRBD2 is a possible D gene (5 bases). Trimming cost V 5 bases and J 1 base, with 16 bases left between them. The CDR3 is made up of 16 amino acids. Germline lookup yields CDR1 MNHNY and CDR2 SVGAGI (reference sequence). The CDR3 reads CASSRGAQKGTDTQYF. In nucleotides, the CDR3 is TGTGCCAGCAGTCGGGGAGCCCAAAAGGGCACAGATACGCAGTATTTT.

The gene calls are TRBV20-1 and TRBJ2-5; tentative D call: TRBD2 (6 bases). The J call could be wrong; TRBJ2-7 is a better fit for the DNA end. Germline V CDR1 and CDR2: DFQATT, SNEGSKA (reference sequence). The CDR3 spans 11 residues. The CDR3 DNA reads TGCAGTGCTAGTGGGGGAGGCGAGCAGTACTTC. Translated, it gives CSASGGGEQYF.

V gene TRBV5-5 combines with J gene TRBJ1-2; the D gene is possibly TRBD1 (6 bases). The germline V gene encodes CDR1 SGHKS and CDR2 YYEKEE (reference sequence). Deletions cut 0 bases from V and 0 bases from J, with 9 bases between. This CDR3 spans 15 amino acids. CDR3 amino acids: CASSLVAGANYGYTF. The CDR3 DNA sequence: TGTGCCAGCAGCTTGGTGGCAGGGGCTAACTATGGCTACACCTTC.

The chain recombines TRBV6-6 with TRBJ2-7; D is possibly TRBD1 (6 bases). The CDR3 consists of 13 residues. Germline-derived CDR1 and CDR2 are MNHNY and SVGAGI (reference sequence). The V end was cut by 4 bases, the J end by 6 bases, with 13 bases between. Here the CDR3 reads CASSSQQGREQYF. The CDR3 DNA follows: TGTGCCAGCAGTTCCCAACAGGGACGCGAGCAGTACTTC.

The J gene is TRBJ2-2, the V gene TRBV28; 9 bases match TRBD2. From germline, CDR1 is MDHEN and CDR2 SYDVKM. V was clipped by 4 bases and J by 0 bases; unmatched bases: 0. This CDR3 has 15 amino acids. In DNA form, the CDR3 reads TGTGCCAGCAGTTGGACTAGCGCGAACACCGGGGAGCTGTTTTTT. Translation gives CASSWTSANTGELFF. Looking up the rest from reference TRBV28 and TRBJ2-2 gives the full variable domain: DVKVTQSSRYLVKRTGEKVFLECVQDMDHENMFWYRQDPGLGLRLIYFSYDVKMKEKGDIPEGYSVSREKKERFSLILESASTNQTSMYLCASSWTSANTGELFFGEGSRLTVL.

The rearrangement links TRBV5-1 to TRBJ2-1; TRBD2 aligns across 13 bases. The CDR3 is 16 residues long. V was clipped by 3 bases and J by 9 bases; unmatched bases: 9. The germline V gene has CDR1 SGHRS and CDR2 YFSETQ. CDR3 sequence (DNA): TGCGCCAGCAGCTGGACAGGGACTAGCGGGGAGGGTGAGCAGTTCTTC. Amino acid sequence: CASSWTGTSGEGEQFF.

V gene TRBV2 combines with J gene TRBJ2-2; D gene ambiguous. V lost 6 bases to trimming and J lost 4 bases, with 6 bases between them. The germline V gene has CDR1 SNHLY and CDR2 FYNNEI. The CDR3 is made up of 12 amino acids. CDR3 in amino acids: CASSDFTGELFF. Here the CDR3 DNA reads TGTGCCAGCAGCGACTTCACCGGGGAGCTGTTTTTT.

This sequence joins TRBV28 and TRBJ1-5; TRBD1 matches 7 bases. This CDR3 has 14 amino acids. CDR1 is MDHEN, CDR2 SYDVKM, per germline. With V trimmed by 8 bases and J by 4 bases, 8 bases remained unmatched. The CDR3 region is CASGPGQSNQPQHF. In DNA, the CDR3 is TGTGCCAGCGGACCGGGACAGTCTAATCAGCCCCAGCATTTT.

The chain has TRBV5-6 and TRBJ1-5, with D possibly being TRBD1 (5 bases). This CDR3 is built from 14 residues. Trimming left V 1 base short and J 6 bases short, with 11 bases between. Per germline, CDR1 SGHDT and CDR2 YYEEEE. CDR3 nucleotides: TGTGCCAGCAGCTTGTGGGGGGGGTTTCAGCCCCAGCATTTT. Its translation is CASSLWGGFQPQHF. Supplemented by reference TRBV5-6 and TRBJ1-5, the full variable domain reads DAGVTQSPTHLIKTRGQQVTLRCSPKSGHDTVSWYQQALGQGPQFIFQYYEEEERQRGNFPDRFSGHQFPNYSSELNVNALLLGDSALYLCASSLWGGFQPQHFGDGTRLSIL.

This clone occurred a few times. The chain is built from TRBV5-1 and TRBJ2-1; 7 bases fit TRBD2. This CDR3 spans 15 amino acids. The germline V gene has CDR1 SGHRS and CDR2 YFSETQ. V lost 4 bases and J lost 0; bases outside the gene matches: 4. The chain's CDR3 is CASSPGGSSYNEQFF. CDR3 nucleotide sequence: TGCGCCAGCAGCCCCGGGGGGAGCTCCTACAATGAGCAGTTCTTC.

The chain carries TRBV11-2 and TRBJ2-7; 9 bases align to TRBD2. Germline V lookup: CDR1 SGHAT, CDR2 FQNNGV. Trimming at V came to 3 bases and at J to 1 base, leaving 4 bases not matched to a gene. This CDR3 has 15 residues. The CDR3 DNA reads TGTGCCAGCAGCTTTCCTAGCGGGAAGTCCTACGAGCAGTACTTC. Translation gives CASSFPSGKSYEQYF.

CDR3 loop: CASTGNTGNTIYF. The CDR3 DNA follows: TGTGCCAGTACAGGGAATACTGGAAACACCATATATTTT. The V and J genes are TRBV19 and TRBJ1-3; the D gene is possibly TRBD1 (5 bases). V shed 7 bases and J shed 2 bases, with 9 bases lying between them. The CDR3 length is 13 residues. Germline CDR1 reads LNHDA; CDR2 reads SQIVND (reference sequence). The entire variable domain, with the rest obtained from reference TRBV19 and TRBJ1-3, is as follows: DGGITQSPKYLFRKEGQNVTLSCEQNLNHDAMYWYRQDPGQGLRLIYYSQIVNDFQKGDIAEGYSVSREKKESFPLTVTSAQKNPTAFYLCASTGNTGNTIYFGEGSWLTVV.

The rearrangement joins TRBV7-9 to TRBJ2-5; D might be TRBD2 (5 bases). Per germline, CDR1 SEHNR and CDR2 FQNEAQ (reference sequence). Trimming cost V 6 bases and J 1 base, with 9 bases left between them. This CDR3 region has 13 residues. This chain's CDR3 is CASSRLLQETQYF. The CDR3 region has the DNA TGTGCCAGCAGTAGACTACTCCAAGAGACCCAGTACTTC.

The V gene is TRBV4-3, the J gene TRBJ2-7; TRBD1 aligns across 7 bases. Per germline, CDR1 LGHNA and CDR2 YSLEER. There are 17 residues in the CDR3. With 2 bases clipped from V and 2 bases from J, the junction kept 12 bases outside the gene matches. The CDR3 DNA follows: TGCGCCAGCAGCCAAATAGAGGCGACAGGGTCGACCTACGAGCAGTACTTC. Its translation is CASSQIEATGSTYEQYF.

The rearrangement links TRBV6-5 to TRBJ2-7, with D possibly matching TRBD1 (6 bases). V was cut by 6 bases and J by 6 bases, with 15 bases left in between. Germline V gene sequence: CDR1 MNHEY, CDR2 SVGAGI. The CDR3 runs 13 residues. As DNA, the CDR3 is TGTGCCAGCAGGAGGTCCGGGACACCCGAGCAGTACTTC. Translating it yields CASRRSGTPEQYF.

CDR3 nucleotide sequence: TGTGCCAGCAGCTTGTTAAGGGGGTCCTACGAGCAGTACTTC. Its protein product is CASSLLRGSYEQYF. The J gene is TRBJ2-7, the V gene TRBV5-6; D is perhaps TRBD1 (6 bases). V was trimmed by 1 base and J by 1 base, leaving 9 bases between them. This CDR3 has 14 residues. CDR1 SGHDT and CDR2 YYEEEE come from the germline V gene.

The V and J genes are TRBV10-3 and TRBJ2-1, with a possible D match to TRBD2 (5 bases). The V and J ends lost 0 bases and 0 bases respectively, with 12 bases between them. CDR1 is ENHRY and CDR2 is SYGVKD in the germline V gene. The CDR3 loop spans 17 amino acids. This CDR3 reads CAISESLDFSSYNEQFF. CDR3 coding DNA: TGTGCCATCAGTGAGTCGTTGGACTTTAGCTCCTACAATGAGCAGTTCTTC.

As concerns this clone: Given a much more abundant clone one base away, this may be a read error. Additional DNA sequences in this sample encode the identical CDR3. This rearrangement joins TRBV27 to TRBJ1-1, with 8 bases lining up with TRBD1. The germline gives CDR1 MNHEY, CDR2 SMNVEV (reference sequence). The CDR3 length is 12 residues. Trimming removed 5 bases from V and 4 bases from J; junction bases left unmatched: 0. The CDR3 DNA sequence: TGTGCCAGCAGTGACAGGGGCACTGAAGCTTTCTTT. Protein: CASSDRGTEAFF.

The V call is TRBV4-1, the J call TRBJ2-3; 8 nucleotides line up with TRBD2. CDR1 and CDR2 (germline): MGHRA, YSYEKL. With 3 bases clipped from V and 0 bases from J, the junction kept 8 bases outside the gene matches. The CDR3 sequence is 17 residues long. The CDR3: CASSHNAGTSSTDTQYF. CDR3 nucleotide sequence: TGCGCCAGCAGCCACAATGCCGGGACTAGTAGCACAGATACGCAGTATTTT.